This T cell receptor (beta chain) was retrieved from a study of blood T cell repertoires in COVID-19. For the study at large: Sites across the United States, Italy and Spain contributed samples from acute and convalescent COVID-19. The cDNA or gDNA used as material had been derived from T cells, B-cell-depleted T cells, or PBMCs.

This clone has just a few counts. Per the study methods: It was from reference gene primer amplification that nucleated cell counts were estimated. Only in-frame clones appear in the TCRdb table, and some are missing; sequencing was by immunoSEQ multiplex PCR. That table supplies the V and J calls and clone size; D and trimming were determined from the DNA. Here the sample spans 85,000 to 100,000 clones, 79% being singletons. The CDR3 runs 16 residues. The V and J ends lost 3 bases and 0 bases respectively, with 12 bases between them. From germline, CDR1 is KGHSH and CDR2 LQKENI. The source material was peripheral blood. The chain uses TRBV18 and TRBJ1-3, with unresolved D. This sequence originates from a woman of 80 years or more with active or convalescent COVID-19. The CDR3 loop reads CASSPLDGHSGNTIYF. CDR3 sequence (DNA): TGTGCCAGCTCACCCCTAGACGGCCACTCTGGAAACACCATATATTTT.